This TCR beta chain was obtained from a study of cytomegalovirus exposure and HLA in healthy donors (dated 2017 in TCRdb). Regarding the study in general: An earlier analysis of several hundred of the donors reported about 300 Gb of sequence data and 95 million to 140 million unique TCR beta sequences obtained from approximately 180 million T cells. Approximately 300 gigabases of sequencing data and approximately 92 million unique TCR sequences made up an early release that covered several hundred HLA-typed donors. Of the 300 to 450 genotyped donors, around 81% fell in the genetic ancestry cluster associated with self-reported Caucasian donors. The study aimed to test whether signatures of past pathogen exposure could be identified by cataloging public T cell receptors. Using immunosequencing, the study profiled T cell repertoires from roughly 650 subjects and related those repertoires to cytomegalovirus serostatus. Along with the 666-subject first cohort, a separate validation cohort of over 90 different subjects was used. High-throughput TCR immunosequencing, statistical association of individual TCRs with disease status, and machine learning were combined to predict cytomegalovirus infection status. To study patterns of TCR occurrence, a later analysis re-analyzed previously published TCR beta repertoires from 700 or so donors and added high-resolution HLA genotyping. In the later analysis, no new phenotypic data were used to find candidate immune exposures; instead, reliance was placed on TCR beta sequences and their occurrence across donors. An earlier analysis of approximately 630 of the donors applied high-throughput TCR beta sequencing to assess whether each TCR beta V gene segment acted as functional or pseudogenic. Donor age, sex, ethnicity and CMV serostatus were compiled together with the repertoire data. A later genetic analysis took genome-wide SNP genotypes for about 60% of the roughly 670 donors and used that subset as a discovery cohort. All discovery cohort repertoires had been generated using a single sequencing platform. Class I and class II HLA loci were covered by the typing at four-digit resolution. Typing coverage varied by locus: roughly 620-640 donors for A, B, C, DRB1 and DQB1; approximately 560 for DQA1; about 590 for DPA1; 450 to 480 for DPB1. A few DR-DQ haplotypes were treated as single units for association and clustering because of strong linkage in the cohort. Across about 380 genotyped donors of the cohort, an average of approximately 240,000 unique TCR beta nucleotide sequences per donor were sequenced, and approximately 17% of those sequences were non-productive. What the study reported, not specific to this receptor: A further reported finding was that TCR beta sequences accurately predicted the HLA-A and HLA-B alleles for most subjects in the first cohort. Linkage disequilibrium might explain the correlated functional status among segregating V segments, but an unknown experimental factor could not be excluded. Only TCR beta chains were sequenced in this cohort, and the absence of alpha or paired-chain data limited detectable features. In a later analysis, most CMV-associated TCR beta chains were found to appear HLA-restricted, with HLA associations seemingly driven largely by CMV exposure. In the study, some 180 TCR beta chains were listed as associated with cytomegalovirus. Cytomegalovirus status was reported to be diagnosed by the classifier with high specificity and sensitivity in both the original and validation cohorts. The sequencing pipeline was judged likely to have produced a cluster of highly shared sequence variants as a technical artifact. According to the authors, the approach could potentially be generalized to other disease states and immunological phenotypes. Immune exposure information for the cohort was limited to CMV serostatus. A few of the identified cytomegalovirus-associated TCR beta chains were confirmed in vitro to be specific for cytomegalovirus antigens. An earlier analysis of around 540 of the donors showed that most TCR beta V segments appeared in productive rearrangements either about 87% or about 30% of the time, which broadly matched IMGT annotations. According to a later analysis, parvovirus B19, influenza, CMV and Epstein-Barr virus appeared linked to several top co-occurrence clusters. Most TCR sequences were observed very rarely across donors, whereas some public TCRs were present in many individuals. In a later analysis, around 17,000 TCR beta sequences were associated with specific HLA alleles at a false discovery rate of 0.05. In a later analysis, HLA-associated TCR beta chains showed more clonal expansion and lower generation probabilities than non-associated chains that were equally common. Because counts were too low, seventeen rarely observed V segments, including chromosome 9 orphons, were left out of the earlier analysis of approximately 580 of the donors. Strong co-occurrence of HLA alleles, especially DR and DQ, made assigning TCR associations to individual alleles difficult. Some IMGT-functional V segments, including TRBV6-2 and TRBV6-3, could not be told apart with the 87-base-pair reads, so those segments were excluded. Compared with the approximately 720-donor mean, donors in an Asian-associated ancestry cluster had fewer N-insertions in productive TCRs, according to a later genetic analysis. A later genetic analysis associated a missense DCLRE1C variant with V-gene and J-gene trimming of TCR beta chains, and an independent cohort replicated the association. Roughly uniform sequencing depth across donors was assumed in presence/absence analyses, although this assumption may not hold. Because HLA typing was unavailable for some donors at each locus, only the typed subset was used in association tests. According to a later analysis, TCR association rates differed among HLA loci, with DRB1 alleles showing the most associated TCRs and HLA-C alleles showing the fewest.

Receptors were amplified or captured by the immunoSEQ multiplex PCR assay. A mixture of 60 forward primers for TCR Vbeta segments and 13 reverse primers for TCR Jbeta segments was used in the multiplex PCR. The CDR3 region of rearranged TCR beta genes was amplified from genomic DNA with a multiplex PCR assay. Amplified TCR beta libraries were sequenced as 87-base-pair reads on the Illumina HiSeq System. As for the original processing: In a later analysis, tens of millions of unique TCR beta chains were counted across the 650 to 750 repertoires, and around 11 million of these chains were shared by at least two donors. A nearest-neighbor algorithm error-corrected the raw reads and collapsed the reads into unique sequences, merging closely related sequences to remove PCR and sequencing errors. V, D and J gene segments were assigned by aligning CDR3 sequences to IMGT reference sequences. For a sequence to be retained, at least a six-nucleotide match to both a V gene segment and a J gene segment was required. Rearrangements were classified as productive when the CDR3 lacked stop codons and remained in frame with V and J, and all other rearrangements were classified as non-productive. CDR3 was defined by IMGT convention, running from the second conserved V-encoded cysteine to the conserved J-encoded phenylalanine. The earlier analysis of 500 to 600 of the donors excluded sequences that lacked an unambiguous match to a single V gene segment. An earlier analysis of 450 to 650 of the donors called V segments functional above 56.7% productive rearrangements and segregating when the between-donor standard deviation exceeded 5%. A statistical classification framework was built to diagnose cytomegalovirus status from the catalog of TCR beta chain sequences. In a later analysis, TCR nucleotide sequences were compared against IMGT/GENE-DB human TR gene sequences so that V and J genes could be assigned. Using the TCRdist pipeline, a later analysis assigned CDR3 sequences along with most-parsimonious VDJ recombination scenarios. In a later analysis, each TCR beta chain was defined by its CDR3 amino acid sequence together with its V-gene family, and reads without a unique V-gene family were excluded. A later analysis removed 500 to 650 highly shared, low-generation-probability nucleotide sequences to deal with suspected cross-contamination and a sequencing artifact. For each public chain, a later analysis derived a clonal expansion index from normalized ranks of inferred template counts within each repertoire. In a later analysis, generation probabilities were computed using a VDJ recombination model fitted to out-of-frame rearrangements, and the results were checked against IGoR. Hypergeometric tests were used in a later analysis to score TCR-TCR, TCR-HLA and TCR-CMV co-occurrence, with a repertoire-size bias correction applied to the TCR pairs. False discovery rates were estimated in a later analysis by permuting HLA or CMV assignments 20 times. In a later analysis, co-occurring TCRs were grouped using DBSCAN, with TCRdist sequence similarity added in when clustering inside HLA-allele-positive subsets. Repertoires with fewer than 30,000 or more than 120,000 public chains, plus five repertoires with anomalous nucleotide sharing, were excluded from co-occurrence clustering. TCRdb took over this immuneACCESS table, retaining in-frame rearrangements with V and J assigned. Such tables are incomplete; in checked studies, under half of the missing clones stem from an unresolved V gene, and the remainder is unexplained. Clone size and V and J calls were adopted from that table, with D and trimming inferred from the DNA. This sample gives about 150,000 clones in total; around 84% of them show up just once. Less than 2.5% of the sample is in the top ten clones.

The cohort was made up of roughly 670 healthy bone marrow donors. At the time of sampling, all cohort members were nominally healthy, though unrecorded immune exposures were likely present. The donor tested CMV seronegative, placing the donor among the approximately 400 seronegative members of the cohort. Each donor provided a peripheral blood sample, and peripheral blood mononuclear cells were used for TCR beta sequencing. Genomic DNA extraction from the blood cell samples was performed with the Qiagen DNeasy Blood Extraction Kit. V lost 1 base and J lost 3 bases; the stretch between them is 18 bases long. The cysteine opens and the phenylalanine closes a CDR3 of 17 amino acids. Left in the record is the CDR3 DNA by itself, 51 bases read in frame from the first base. CDR1 SGHKS and CDR2 YYEKEE are derived from the germline V gene (reference sequence). Note on this clone: It has no known antigen specificity. Base-call qualities are not available, and no considerably larger clone is one nucleotide away.

The chain links TRBV5-5 with TRBJ2-3; the D region possibly corresponds to TRBD1 (6 bases align). The sequenced sample consisted of PBMCs. This clonotype was sampled from a boy between 2 and 10 years old in good health and CMV-seronegative. The DNA sequence is TGTGCCAGCAGCTTGTTGGGGTCTCAGGGGCCGACAGATACGCAGTATTTT. This sequence encodes CASSLLGSQGPTDTQYF.